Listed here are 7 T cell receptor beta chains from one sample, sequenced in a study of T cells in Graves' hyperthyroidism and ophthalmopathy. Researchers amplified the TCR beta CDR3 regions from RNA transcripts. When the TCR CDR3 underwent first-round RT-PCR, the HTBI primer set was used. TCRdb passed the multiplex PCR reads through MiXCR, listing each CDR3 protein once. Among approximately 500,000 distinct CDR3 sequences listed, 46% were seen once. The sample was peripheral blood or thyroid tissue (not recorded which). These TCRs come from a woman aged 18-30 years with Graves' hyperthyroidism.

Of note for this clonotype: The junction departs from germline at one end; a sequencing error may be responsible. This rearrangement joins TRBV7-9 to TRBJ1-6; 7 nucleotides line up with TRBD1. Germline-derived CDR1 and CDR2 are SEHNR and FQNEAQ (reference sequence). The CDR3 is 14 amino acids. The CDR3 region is CTSSPTGIDSPLHF. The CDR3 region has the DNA TGTACCAGCAGCCCGACAGGGATCGATTCACCCCTCCACTTT.

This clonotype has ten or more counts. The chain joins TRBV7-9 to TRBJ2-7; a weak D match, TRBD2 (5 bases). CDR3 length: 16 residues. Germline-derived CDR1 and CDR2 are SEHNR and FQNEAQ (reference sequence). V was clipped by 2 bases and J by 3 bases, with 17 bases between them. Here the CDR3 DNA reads TGTGCCAGCAGCTTAAGGCAGCCACTACGGGGCTACGAGCAGTACTTC. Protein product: CASSLRQPLRGYEQYF. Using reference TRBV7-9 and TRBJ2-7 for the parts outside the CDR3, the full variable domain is DTGVSQNPRHKITKRGQNVTFRCDPISEHNRLYWYRQTLGQGPEFLTYFQNEAQLEKSRLLSDRFSAERPKGSFSTLEIQRTEQGDSAMYLCASSLRQPLRGYEQYFGPGTRLTVT.

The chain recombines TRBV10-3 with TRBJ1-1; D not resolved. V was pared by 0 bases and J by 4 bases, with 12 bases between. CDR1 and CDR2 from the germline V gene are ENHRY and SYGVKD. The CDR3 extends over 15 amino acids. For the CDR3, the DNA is TGTGCCATCAGTGAGTCGCCTAGCGGGAGCACTGAAGCTTTCTTT. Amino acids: CAISESPSGSTEAFF.

The CDR3 loop reads CSVDSYYGYTF. CDR3 sequence (DNA): TGCAGCGTTGACAGCTACTATGGCTACACCTTC. The chain is built from TRBV29-1 and TRBJ1-2; D remains unclear. V was clipped by 3 bases and J by 3 bases, with 5 bases between them. The CDR3 covers 11 residues. CDR1 and CDR2 (germline): SQVTM, ANQGSEA.

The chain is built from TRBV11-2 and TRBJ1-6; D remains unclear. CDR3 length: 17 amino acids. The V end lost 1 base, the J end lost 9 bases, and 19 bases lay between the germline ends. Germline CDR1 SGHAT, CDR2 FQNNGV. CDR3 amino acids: CASSLAKRRSRGSPLHF. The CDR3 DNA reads TGTGCCAGCAGCTTAGCAAAACGCCGGTCGCGGGGTTCACCCCTCCACTTT.

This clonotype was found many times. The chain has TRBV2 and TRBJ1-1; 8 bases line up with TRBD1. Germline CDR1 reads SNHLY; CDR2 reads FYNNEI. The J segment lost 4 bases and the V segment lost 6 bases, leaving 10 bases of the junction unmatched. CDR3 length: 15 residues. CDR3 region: CASSPRTGLGTEAFF. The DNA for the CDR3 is TGTGCCAGCAGCCCCCGGACAGGGCTTGGCACTGAAGCTTTCTTT.

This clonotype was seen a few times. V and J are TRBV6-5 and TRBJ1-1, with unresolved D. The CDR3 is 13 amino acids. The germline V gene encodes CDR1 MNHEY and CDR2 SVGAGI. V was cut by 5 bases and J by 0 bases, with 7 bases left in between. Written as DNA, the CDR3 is TGTGCCAGCAGTGAAAACATGAACACTGAAGCTTTCTTT. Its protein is CASSENMNTEAFF.